These 32 T cell receptor beta chains share one sample of origin, sequenced in a study of CD8 T cells in Susac syndrome (dated by TCRdb to the late 2010s). The method behind the library was the immunoSEQ multiplex PCR assay. RNA was extracted with the RNeasy kit and roughly 0.45 to 1 ug was reverse transcribed using random hexamers. TCRdb reprocessing: public reads trimmed at Q25 with fastp, clones called with MiXCR, in-frame beta chains kept. Merged by CDR3 protein, the rows form single entries marked with the most common genes and DNA. The sample includes 330,000 or so distinct CDR3 sequences, with 75% to 85% observed a single time. Of the sample, approximately 0.2% falls within the top ten clones. Sequencing was done on a sample of CD8+ T cells from PBMCs. The receptors stem from a human donor with multiple sclerosis.

The chain combines TRBV4-1 with TRBJ1-2; perhaps TRBD1 as D (5 bases). This CDR3 is built from 17 residues. With 0 bases removed from V and 5 bases from J, the gap between germline ends came to 19 bases. CDR1 is MGHRA, CDR2 YSYEKL, per germline. DNA for the CDR3: TGCGCCAGCAGCCAAGATAAAGGGACCAAGTTGGGGTATGGCTACACCTTC. It yields the protein CASSQDKGTKLGYGYTF.

The chain links TRBV6-2 or TRBV6-3 to TRBJ2-7; D perhaps matches TRBD1 (6 bases). Trimming pared 0 bases from V and 3 bases from J, leaving 15 bases between. Per germline, CDR1 MNHEY and CDR2 SVGEGT. The CDR3 has 16 amino acids. CDR3 sequence: CASSYSETGPDYEQYF. CDR3 DNA sequence: TGTGCCAGCAGTTACTCCGAGACAGGCCCTGACTACGAGCAGTACTTC.

The chain employs TRBV2 and TRBJ1-2; maybe TRBD1 (5 bases). Germline V gene sequence: CDR1 SNHLY, CDR2 FYNNEI. The V end was cut by 7 bases, the J end by 2 bases, with 14 bases between. The CDR3 is 14 residues long. CDR3 amino acids: CASKQGMGNYGYTF. In nucleotides, the CDR3 is TGTGCCAGCAAGCAGGGTATGGGGAACTATGGCTACACCTTC.

The rearrangement uses TRBV9 and TRBJ2-7; D may correspond to TRBD1 or TRBD2 (6 bases each). CDR1 is SGDLS, CDR2 YYNGEE, per germline. The CDR3 runs 16 residues. V was shortened by 0 bases and J by 1 base, with 14 bases between the two germline ends. As DNA, the CDR3 is TGTGCCAGCAGCGTAGCTAGTGAGGGGGGATCCTACGAGCAGTACTTC. Translated, it gives CASSVASEGGSYEQYF.

CDR3 sequence reads: CASSMGQGYEQYF. The CDR3 DNA sequence: TGTGCCAGTAGTATGGGACAGGGCTACGAGCAGTACTTC. The gene calls are TRBV19 and TRBJ2-7, with 9 bases that match TRBD1. This CDR3 spans 13 amino acids. The germline V gene has CDR1 LNHDA and CDR2 SQIVND (reference sequence). Trimming cost V 3 bases and J 3 bases; bases outside gene matches: 0.

This clonotype was seen once. V is TRBV4-3 and J is TRBJ2-7, with D perhaps TRBD1 or TRBD2 (5 bases each). Per germline, CDR1 LGHNA and CDR2 YSLEER. This CDR3 comprises 18 residues. Between the trimmed V and J ends, which lost 1 base and 3 bases, there was a span of 22 bases. The CDR3 nucleotides are TGCGCCAGCAGCCAAGTCCACCCCCGAGGGAAGGGGCTCTACGAGCAGTACTTC. Translation gives CASSQVHPRGKGLYEQYF.

This clonotype was picked up a small number of times. CDR3: CALRTATGTQYF. The CDR3, as DNA: TGTGCCCTACGGACGGCCACGGGGACCCAGTACTTC. The chain links TRBV5-4 to TRBJ2-5; D is unresolved. The V end was cut by 10 bases, the J end by 7 bases, with 17 bases between. The CDR3 is made up of 12 amino acids. The germline V gene has CDR1 SGHNT and CDR2 YYREEE (reference sequence). The whole variable domain, remainder taken from reference TRBV5-4 and TRBJ2-5, is ETGVTQSPTHLIKTRGQQVTLRCSSQSGHNTVSWYQQALGQGPQFIFQYYREEENGRGNFPPRFSGLQFPNYSSELNVNALELDDSALYLCALRTATGTQYFGPGTRLLVL.

This sequence joins TRBV6-5 and TRBJ1-3; no firm D call. V was pared by 2 bases and J by 4 bases, with 0 bases between. The CDR3 sequence is 11 residues long. Germline V gives CDR1 MNHEY, CDR2 SVGAGI. The CDR3: CASSYGNTIYF. The CDR3 coding sequence is TGTGCCAGCAGTTACGGAAACACCATATATTTT.

The V call is TRBV15, the J call TRBJ2-2; D call uncertain. Trimming took 3 bases from V and 4 from J, leaving 18 bases between them. This CDR3 is 17 amino acids long. CDR1 and CDR2 (germline): LNHNV, YYDKDF (reference sequence). The CDR3 DNA sequence: TGTGCCACCAGCAGTCCCCCGGAGTTCAAAGGCACCGGGGAGCTGTTTTTT. Protein: CATSSPPEFKGTGELFF.

The chain couples TRBV5-1 to TRBJ1-1, with D possibly being TRBD1 (6 bases). This CDR3 region has 13 residues. Germline V gene data show CDR1 as SGHRS and CDR2 as YFSETQ. The germline V and J ends were trimmed by 4 bases and 4 bases, with 11 bases remaining between them. CDR3 protein: CASSPGGATEAFF. The CDR3 coding sequence is TGCGCCAGCAGCCCCGGGGGGGCCACTGAAGCTTTCTTT.

This clonotype was detected only a few times. The chain couples TRBV29-1 to TRBJ1-5; the D gene is possibly TRBD1 (6 bases). Germline CDR1 is SQVTM and CDR2 is ANQGSEA. V was shortened by 7 bases and J by 4 bases, with 11 bases between the two germline ends. This CDR3 comprises 12 residues. The CDR3 sequence: CSARDTNQPQHF. The CDR3 nucleotides are TGCAGCGCCCGGGACACGAATCAGCCCCAGCATTTT.

V is TRBV4-3 and J is TRBJ2-2, with D perhaps assigned TRBD1 or TRBD2 (5 bases each). V was clipped by 3 bases and J by 2 bases, with 16 bases between them. Per the germline V gene, CDR1 is LGHNA and CDR2 is YSLEER. The CDR3 spans 17 residues. The CDR3 DNA reads TGCGCCAGCAGCCAGCGCCACGGGACGCAAAACACCGGGGAGCTGTTTTTT. Protein sequence: CASSQRHGTQNTGELFF.

The chain combines TRBV4-3 with TRBJ1-1, with 8 bases aligning to TRBD1. With 1 base clipped from V and 2 bases from J, the junction kept 3 bases outside the gene matches. The CDR3 consists of 15 residues. Germline-derived CDR1 and CDR2 are LGHNA and YSLEER. The CDR3 here is CASSQGTGINTEAFF. Here the CDR3 DNA reads TGCGCCAGCAGCCAAGGGACAGGGATTAACACTGAAGCTTTCTTT.

The rearrangement links TRBV27 to TRBJ2-4, with D tentatively TRBD1 (6 bases). Trimming cost V 6 bases and J 9 bases, with 15 bases left between them. The CDR3 is 13 residues long. Germline-derived CDR1 and CDR2 are MNHEY and SMNVEV (reference sequence). Here the CDR3 reads CASRWTATGIQYF. The CDR3 DNA is TGTGCCAGCAGGTGGACAGCCACAGGCATTCAGTACTTC.

The V call is TRBV19, the J call TRBJ1-2; the D is unclear. Germline V gives CDR1 LNHDA, CDR2 SQIVND (reference sequence). Trimming removed 5 bases from V and 3 bases from J, with 7 bases in between. The CDR3 totals 12 residues. The CDR3 DNA reads as TGTGCCAGTAGTGGGTCGGACTATGGCTACACCTTC. Its protein is CASSGSDYGYTF. Based on the CDR3 plus reference TRBV19 and TRBJ1-2, the full variable domain is DGGITQSPKYLFRKEGQNVTLSCEQNLNHDAMYWYRQDPGQGLRLIYYSQIVNDFQKGDIAEGYSVSREKKESFPLTVTSAQKNPTAFYLCASSGSDYGYTFGSGTRLTVV.

CDR3 sequence: CASSYSHGGNEQFF. In DNA form, the CDR3 reads TGTGCCAGCAGTTACTCGCATGGGGGCAATGAGCAGTTCTTC. The genes are TRBV6-2 or TRBV6-3 and TRBJ2-1; tentatively, D is TRBD1 or TRBD2 (5 bases each). The V and J ends lost 0 bases and 6 bases respectively, with 9 bases between them. CDR3 length: 14 residues. Germline V lookup: CDR1 MNHEY, CDR2 SVGEGT.

V and J are TRBV20-1 and TRBJ2-3; TRBD2 agrees at 10 bases. The germline gives CDR1 DFQATT, CDR2 SNEGSKA (reference sequence). With V trimmed by 5 bases and J by 1 base, 6 bases remained unmatched. CDR3 length: 15 residues. The CDR3: CSAARTSGRTDTQYF. The CDR3 DNA is TGCAGTGCTGCCCGGACTAGCGGTCGCACAGATACGCAGTATTTT.

V gene TRBV7-9 combines with J gene TRBJ2-5, with D perhaps matching TRBD2 (6 bases). V lost 5 bases to trimming and J lost 1 base, with 11 bases between them. The germline V gene has CDR1 SEHNR and CDR2 FQNEAQ (reference sequence). The CDR3 contains 14 residues. The CDR3 DNA sequence: TGTGCCAGCAGCACTCTCGGGGGCCAAGAGACCCAGTACTTC. Residues: CASSTLGGQETQYF.

This chain links TRBV11-1 with TRBJ2-7, with a possible D match to TRBD2 (6 bases). Germline loops: CDR1 SGHAT, CDR2 FQDESV (reference sequence). This CDR3 region has 14 residues. Trimming removed 3 bases at V and 4 bases at J, with 13 bases between. This CDR3 is CASSFELAPYEQYF. DNA of the CDR3: TGTGCCAGCAGCTTTGAACTAGCTCCTTACGAGCAGTACTTC.

The genes are TRBV12-3 or TRBV12-4 and TRBJ1-1; D perhaps matches TRBD1 (5 bases). The CDR3 has 13 amino acids. The V gene lost 5 bases and the J gene lost 11 bases, with 18 bases spanning the gap. The CDR3 here is CASSQPLLREAFF. The DNA of the CDR3 is TGTGCCAGCAGTCAACCTTTGCTCAGGGAGGCTTTCTTT.

The chain recombines TRBV10-3 with TRBJ1-6, with no clear D. CDR1 and CDR2 from the germline V gene are ENHRY and SYGVKD. The CDR3 is 15 residues long. V lost 3 bases to trimming and J lost 7 bases, with 13 bases between them. CDR3 amino acids: CAISDGDGGNSPLHF. The CDR3 DNA reads as TGTGCCATCAGTGATGGGGATGGCGGAAATTCACCCCTCCACTTT.

This chain connects TRBV23-1 to TRBJ2-2; D is possibly TRBD1 or TRBD2 (6 bases each). TRBV23-1 is recorded as an ORF, its role being uncertain. The CDR3 is made up of 14 amino acids. The germline V and J ends were trimmed by 8 bases and 5 bases, with 15 bases remaining between them. This CDR3 is CASVRGVGTGELFF. The CDR3 region has the DNA TGCGCCAGCGTTAGGGGGGTTGGTACCGGGGAGCTGTTTTTT.

The chain recombines TRBV6-2 or TRBV6-3 with TRBJ2-1; 9 nucleotides line up with TRBD2. With 0 bases clipped from V and 4 bases from J, the junction kept 7 bases outside the gene matches. Germline values: CDR1 MNHEY, CDR2 SVGEGT. This CDR3 is built from 17 residues. CDR3 residues: CASSYSRLAVNYNEQFF. In DNA, the CDR3 is TGTGCCAGCAGTTACTCGAGACTAGCGGTTAATTACAATGAGCAGTTCTTC.

V is TRBV27 and J is TRBJ2-7, with D possibly TRBD2 on 6 matching bases. The CDR3 consists of 15 residues. CDR1 is MNHEY, CDR2 SMNVEV, per germline (reference sequence). V lost 0 bases and J 3 bases, leaving 12 bases between the germline ends. The CDR3 region has the DNA TGTGCCAGCAGTTTATCCGGAGGGGCGGTCTACGAGCAGTACTTC. Amino acid sequence: CASSLSGGAVYEQYF.

This chain uses TRBV29-1 with TRBJ1-2; 7 nucleotides match TRBD1. V gave up 0 bases and J gave up 7 bases; unmatched junction bases: 20. Per germline, CDR1 SQVTM and CDR2 ANQGSEA. The CDR3 contains 18 residues. The CDR3 loop reads CSVEDLAGGEKVFGGYTF. DNA for the CDR3: TGCAGCGTTGAAGATCTGGCAGGGGGAGAGAAGGTCTTCGGTGGCTACACCTTC.

V gene TRBV6-5 combines with J gene TRBJ1-3; D unclear. The germline gives CDR1 MNHEY, CDR2 SVGAGI. Trimming cost V 2 bases and J 13 bases, with 15 bases left between them. The CDR3 is 13 residues long. The CDR3 spells CASSYGLTGPIYF. The CDR3 bases are TGTGCCAGCAGTTACGGCTTGACCGGGCCTATATATTTT.

Note on this clonotype: The germline gene is not matched at one end of the junction; a read error may be the cause. The chain has TRBV4-3 and TRBJ1-1; D may be TRBD1 (6 bases). Germline values: CDR1 LGHNA, CDR2 YSLEER. CDR3 length: 15 residues. CDR3 amino acids: CASSQGLRGVTEVFF. The CDR3 bases are TGCGCCAGCAGCCAAGGTCTCAGGGGCGTTACTGAAGTTTTCTTT.

This clonotype was seen a few times. This rearrangement joins TRBV25-1 to TRBJ1-2, with D hard to call. V was trimmed by 6 bases and J by 2 bases, leaving 13 bases between them. The germline CDR1 and CDR2 sequences are MGHDK and SYGVNS. The CDR3 extends over 14 amino acids. Here the CDR3 DNA reads TGTGCCAGCAGGGCGGCACCGGGGAACTATGGCTACACCTTC. Translated: CASRAAPGNYGYTF.

The rearrangement joins TRBV30 to TRBJ2-7; D unclear. Trimming stripped 4 bases from V and 6 bases from J, with 10 bases between. The CDR3 totals 11 residues. Per germline, CDR1 GTSNPN and CDR2 SVGIG (reference sequence). The CDR3 coding sequence is TGTGCCTGGAACATCAGAGGCGAGCAGTACTTC. The encoded protein is CAWNIRGEQYF. The full variable domain, rest sourced from reference TRBV30 and TRBJ2-7, is SQTIHQWPATLVQPVGSPLSLECTVEGTSNPNLYWYRQAAGRGLQLLFYSVGIGQISSEVPQNLSASRPQDRQFILSSKKLLLSDSGFYLCAWNIRGEQYFGPGTRLTVT.

On this clonotype: One end of the junction is discordant with germline, which a read error may explain. The V and J genes are TRBV7-6 and TRBJ2-7; either TRBD1 or TRBD2 may fit D (7 bases each). This CDR3 is built from 15 residues. From germline, CDR1 is SGHVS and CDR2 FNYEAQ. CDR3 nucleotides: TGTGCCGGCAGCTTAGGGGAGGGGGCGCCCCACGAGCAGTACTTC. This translates into CAGSLGEGAPHEQYF.

The chain carries TRBV24-1 and TRBJ2-7; unclear D gene. The CDR3 has 16 amino acids. The germline gives CDR1 KGHDR, CDR2 SFDVKD. The V and J ends lost 4 bases and 3 bases respectively, with 18 bases between them. CDR3 loop: CATSERWASNFYEQYF. CDR3 in DNA: TGTGCCACCAGTGAAAGGTGGGCGTCCAATTTCTACGAGCAGTACTTC.

This chain connects TRBV19 to TRBJ1-1; 7 positions match TRBD1. This CDR3 is 14 amino acids long. Germline loops: CDR1 LNHDA, CDR2 SQIVND (reference sequence). The J segment lost 0 bases and the V segment lost 4 bases, leaving 2 bases of the junction unmatched. The CDR3 here is CASSKGTVNTEAFF. The CDR3 coding sequence is TGTGCCAGTAGTAAAGGGACAGTGAACACTGAAGCTTTCTTT.